Shown below are 27 T cell receptor beta chains from a single sample sequenced in a study of blood T cell repertoires in COVID-19. The protocol was immunoSEQ multiplex PCR, while the TCRdb copy is restricted to in-frame clones and leaves out a portion. The sample holds about 250,000 clones; roughly 89% are singletons and the top ten take around 3%. Specimen: peripheral blood. The source is a woman aged 25-40 years with active or convalescent COVID-19.

The rearrangement joins TRBV2 to TRBJ2-5; possibly TRBD2 for D (5 bases). CDR3 length: 13 amino acids. V was pared by 0 bases and J by 7 bases, with 9 bases between. CDR1 and CDR2 (germline): SNHLY, FYNNEI. CDR3: CASSEAHAGTQYF. The CDR3 nucleotides are TGTGCCAGCAGTGAAGCCCATGCGGGGACCCAGTACTTC.

The chain couples TRBV7-8 to TRBJ2-1, with TRBD1 as a possible D gene (5 bases). CDR1 SGHVS and CDR2 FQNEAQ come from the germline V gene. V shed 5 bases and J shed 7 bases, with 18 bases lying between them. The CDR3 consists of 15 residues. The CDR3 DNA reads as TGTGCCAGCAGCAAAAATTGGCAGGGCGAGAATGAGCAGTTCTTC. This gives the protein CASSKNWQGENEQFF.

The chain has TRBV6-5 and TRBJ1-2, with 7 positions matching TRBD1. Germline V gene data show CDR1 as MNHEY and CDR2 as SVGAGI. The junction had 7 bases not matched to a gene; V was cut back by 5 bases and J by 7 bases. The CDR3 covers 13 residues. CDR3 region: CASSSRGKSGYTF. CDR3 sequence (DNA): TGTGCCAGCAGTAGCAGGGGGAAAAGTGGCTACACCTTC.

This clone is a singleton in its sample. This chain connects TRBV3-1 (or the pseudogene TRBV3-2) to TRBJ2-7, with 10 nucleotides matching TRBD1. J lost 3 bases, V lost 2 bases, and 4 bases had no gene match. Germline V gives CDR1 LGHDT, CDR2 YNNKEL (reference sequence). The CDR3 spans 15 residues. CDR3 residues: CASSQSGTGVYEQYF. The CDR3 nucleotides are TGTGCCAGCAGCCAATCCGGGACAGGGGTCTACGAGCAGTACTTC.

This rearrangement joins TRBV28 to TRBJ2-5; D perhaps matches TRBD2 (5 bases). V gave up 1 base and J gave up 5 bases, with 11 bases separating them. This CDR3 spans 14 amino acids. Germline loops: CDR1 MDHEN, CDR2 SYDVKM. DNA for the CDR3: TGTGCCAGCAGTTTATTAGCGTTAAGGGAGACCCAGTACTTC. Translating it yields CASSLLALRETQYF. The entire variable domain, with the rest obtained from reference TRBV28 and TRBJ2-5, is as follows: DVKVTQSSRYLVKRTGEKVFLECVQDMDHENMFWYRQDPGLGLRLIYFSYDVKMKEKGDIPEGYSVSREKKERFSLILESASTNQTSMYLCASSLLALRETQYFGPGTRLLVL.

The J gene is TRBJ1-6, the V gene TRBV9, with D hard to call. Germline CDR1 is SGDLS and CDR2 is YYNGEE. This CDR3 spans 15 amino acids. Trimming shortened V by 3 bases and J by 5 bases, and 12 bases separated the two germline ends. CDR3 bases: TGTGCCAGCAGCGCACAACAGCCTCATAATTCACCCCTCCACTTT. Translation: CASSAQQPHNSPLHF.

This rearrangement joins TRBV27 to TRBJ1-1; D uncertain. This CDR3 is built from 18 residues. CDR1 is MNHEY, CDR2 SMNVEV, per germline (reference sequence). The V gene lost 6 bases and the J gene lost 1 base, with 24 bases spanning the gap. Here the CDR3 reads CASSPGPGKNPGNTEAFF. CDR3 bases: TGTGCCAGCAGCCCCGGACCGGGGAAAAACCCTGGGAACACTGAAGCTTTCTTT.

The chain employs TRBV6-5 and TRBJ1-1; 9 nucleotides match TRBD1. Germline CDR1 and CDR2: MNHEY and SVGAGI. This CDR3 region has 15 residues. The trim removed 2 bases at V and 0 bases at J, leaving 1 base unmatched. In DNA, the CDR3 is TGTGCCAGCAGTTACGGGGACAGGGTGAACACTGAAGCTTTCTTT. Translated, it gives CASSYGDRVNTEAFF.

The V call is TRBV3-1 (or the pseudogene TRBV3-2), the J call TRBJ2-5; D possibly corresponds to TRBD2 (7 bases). This CDR3 region has 19 residues. Trimming cost V 5 bases and J 4 bases, with 29 bases left between them. Germline lookup yields CDR1 LGHDT and CDR2 YNNKEL (reference sequence). The CDR3 sequence: CASSETGGTSSNQGETQYF. CDR3 nucleotides: TGTGCCAGCAGCGAGACGGGGGGCACCTCGAGCAACCAGGGAGAGACCCAGTACTTC.

The chain recombines TRBV3-1 (or the pseudogene TRBV3-2) with TRBJ1-1, with TRBD1 matching 11 bases. V dropped 2 bases and J dropped 2; count of bases not matched to a gene: 4. This CDR3 spans 16 amino acids. Germline assignment: CDR1 LGHDT and CDR2 YNNKEL (reference sequence). The CDR3 DNA sequence: TGTGCCAGCAGCCAATGGGACAGGGGGGAAAACACTGAAGCTTTCTTT. As protein: CASSQWDRGENTEAFF.

The V call is TRBV4-2, the J call TRBJ1-2; the D is unclear. V lost 0 bases to trimming and J lost 7 bases, with 9 bases between them. The germline CDR1 and CDR2 sequences are LGHNA and YNFKEQ. This CDR3 has 13 residues. DNA for the CDR3: TGTGCCAGCAGCCAAGATGTCATGGCTGGCTACACCTTC. Amino acids: CASSQDVMAGYTF.

The chain employs TRBV11-3 and TRBJ2-2; 10 bases map to TRBD1. J gave up 7 bases and V 5 bases, and 4 bases lay outside the gene matches. The germline gives CDR1 SGHNT, CDR2 YENEEA. The CDR3 is 14 amino acids. The CDR3 DNA reads TGTGCCAGCAGCGGGACAGGGGTAGGCGGGGAGCTGTTTTTT. Protein sequence: CASSGTGVGGELFF.

The gene calls are TRBV19 and TRBJ1-2; tentatively, D is TRBD1 (6 bases). This CDR3 region has 14 residues. Trimming pared 8 bases from V and 4 bases from J, leaving 17 bases between. In germline, CDR1 is LNHDA, CDR2 SQIVND (reference sequence). The CDR3 here is CASLPGVSVYGYTF. The CDR3, as DNA: TGTGCCAGTCTTCCAGGGGTCAGCGTCTATGGCTACACCTTC.

The V gene is TRBV3-1 (or the pseudogene TRBV3-2), the J gene TRBJ2-1; D gene unclear. CDR1 and CDR2 from the germline V gene are LGHDT and YNNKEL (reference sequence). Trimming cost V 4 bases and J 0 bases, with 10 bases left between them. This CDR3 contains 15 residues. CDR3 amino acids: CASSRAMSSYNEQFF. CDR3 coding DNA: TGTGCCAGCAGCCGAGCCATGAGCTCCTACAATGAGCAGTTCTTC.

The V and J genes are TRBV6-5 and TRBJ1-1; D is unresolved. CDR3 size: 15 residues. V lost 0 bases and J 1 base, leaving 9 bases between the germline ends. CDR1 is MNHEY, CDR2 SVGAGI, per germline. CDR3 in DNA: TGTGCCAGCAGTTACTCGCCCGCAGGGAACACTGAAGCTTTCTTT. This codes for CASSYSPAGNTEAFF.

The rearrangement joins TRBV19 to TRBJ1-2; TRBD1 matches at 9 bases. The CDR3 consists of 13 residues. V lost 5 bases to trimming and J lost 6 bases; unmatched junction nucleotides: 4. The V gene's germline CDR1 is LNHDA and CDR2 SQIVND (reference sequence). In nucleotides, the CDR3 is TGTGCCAGTAGTCCTCGGACAGGGGATGGCTACACCTTC. It yields the protein CASSPRTGDGYTF.

The gene calls are TRBV10-3 and TRBJ1-3; D possibly corresponds to TRBD1 (6 bases). This CDR3 spans 17 amino acids. In germline, CDR1 is ENHRY, CDR2 SYGVKD. V gave up 4 bases and J gave up 3 bases, with 19 bases separating them. The CDR3 region is CAISGFGGPADGNTIYF. DNA of the CDR3: TGTGCCATCAGTGGGTTCGGGGGGCCGGCCGATGGAAACACCATATATTTT.

V is TRBV2 and J is TRBJ1-6; 9 bases match TRBD1. The junction had 8 bases not matched to a gene; V was cut back by 3 bases and J by 8 bases. The germline CDR1 and CDR2 sequences are SNHLY and FYNNEI. This CDR3 has 16 amino acids. In nucleotides, the CDR3 is TGTGCCAGCAGTGAGAGGGGACAGGGTCTCGATTCACCCCTCCACTTT. Translating gives CASSERGQGLDSPLHF. Full variable domain (missing parts from reference TRBV2 and TRBJ1-6): EPEVTQTPSHQVTQMGQEVILRCVPISNHLYFYWYRQILGQKVEFLVSFYNNEISEKSEIFDDQFSVERPDGSNFTLKIRSTKLEDSAMYFCASSERGQGLDSPLHFGNGTRLTVT.

Worth noting for this clone: The sample has other DNA sequences that encode this CDR3 too. The V and J genes are TRBV7-2 and TRBJ1-3; no definite D call. The ends were cut back, 1 base at V and 2 bases at J, with 6 bases in the middle. Germline CDR1 is SGHTA and CDR2 is FQGNSA. The CDR3 is made up of 14 amino acids. CDR3 loop: CASSLGGPGNTIYF. The CDR3 nucleotides read TGTGCCAGCAGCTTAGGAGGGCCTGGAAACACCATATATTTT.

This chain connects TRBV19 to TRBJ2-5; the D gene is possibly TRBD2 (6 bases). V shed 3 bases and J shed 5 bases, with 13 bases lying between them. The CDR3 extends over 14 amino acids. From germline, CDR1 is LNHDA and CDR2 SQIVND (reference sequence). CDR3 in DNA: TGTGCCAGTAGTATTGGAGGGATTGATGAGACCCAGTACTTC. Residues: CASSIGGIDETQYF.

This chain links TRBV6-2 or TRBV6-3 with TRBJ1-5, with 7 bases lining up with TRBD1. With 5 bases clipped from V and 2 bases from J, the junction kept 3 bases outside the gene matches. From germline, CDR1 is MNHEY and CDR2 SVGEGT. The length of the CDR3 is 14 residues. The CDR3 nucleotides are TGTGCCAGCAGTGCTGACAGGGGCAATCAGCCCCAGCATTTT. Translated, it gives CASSADRGNQPQHF.

The J gene is TRBJ1-1, the V gene TRBV10-3; TRBD1 aligns across 7 bases. The CDR3 is 15 residues long. Germline assignment: CDR1 ENHRY and CDR2 SYGVKD. Trimming cost V 4 bases and J 0 bases; bases outside gene matches: 5. The CDR3 protein is CAISGQGGMNTEAFF. For the CDR3, the DNA is TGTGCCATCAGTGGACAGGGCGGGATGAACACTGAAGCTTTCTTT.

The chain links TRBV5-4 to TRBJ1-6, with no clear D. CDR3 length equals 14 residues. Looked up from germline, CDR1 is SGHNT and CDR2 is YYREEE (reference sequence). The ends were cut back, 5 bases at V and 8 bases at J, with 14 bases in the middle. The CDR3 DNA sequence: TGTGCCAGCAGAGAGGGAGTTGGCGATTCACCCCTCCACTTT. Protein sequence: CASREGVGDSPLHF. The full variable domain, its missing parts supplied by reference TRBV5-4 and TRBJ1-6, is ETGVTQSPTHLIKTRGQQVTLRCSSQSGHNTVSWYQQALGQGPQFIFQYYREEENGRGNFPPRFSGLQFPNYSSELNVNALELDDSALYLCASREGVGDSPLHFGNGTRLTVT.

The chain combines TRBV6-2 or TRBV6-3 with TRBJ1-5, with D tentatively TRBD1 (6 bases). Trimming cost V 4 bases and J 7 bases, with 17 bases left between them. There are 15 residues in the CDR3. Germline CDR1 and CDR2: MNHEY and SVGEGT. Written as DNA, the CDR3 is TGTGCCAGCAGTTTACAGGGAATGGGCCAGCAGCCCCAGCATTTT. It codes for CASSLQGMGQQPQHF.

The CDR3: CASSPDVPRNSNQPQHF. Here the CDR3 DNA reads TGTGCCAGCAGCCCAGACGTTCCGAGGAATAGCAATCAGCCCCAGCATTTT. J is TRBJ1-5 and V is TRBV7-2; no definite D call. V was clipped by 5 bases and J by 0 bases, with 17 bases between them. The CDR3 is 17 residues long. Germline CDR1 is SGHTA and CDR2 is FQGNSA.

The rearrangement links TRBV4-3 to TRBJ1-6, with 7 nucleotides matching TRBD1. V dropped 0 bases and J dropped 5; count of bases not matched to a gene: 7. This CDR3 spans 17 amino acids. Germline lookup yields CDR1 LGHNA and CDR2 YSLEER. The CDR3 DNA sequence: TGCGCCAGCAGCCAAGAAGGGGGCAGGGGCGATAATTCACCCCTCCACTTT. It translates to CASSQEGGRGDNSPLHF.

In its sample, this clone was seen once. This chain joins TRBV5-1 and TRBJ1-1; D might be TRBD1 (5 bases). The ends were cut back, 0 bases at V and 1 base at J, with 10 bases in the middle. Germline CDR1 reads SGHRS; CDR2 reads YFSETQ. The CDR3 covers 15 residues. The CDR3, as DNA: TGCGCCAGCAGCTTGGAAGGGGTTAGGAACACTGAAGCTTTCTTT. Its protein is CASSLEGVRNTEAFF. Together with reference TRBV5-1 and TRBJ1-1, the CDR3 gives the full variable domain: KAGVTQTPRYLIKTRGQQVTLSCSPISGHRSVSWYQQTPGQGLQFLFEYFSETQRNKGNFPGRFSGRQFSNSRSEMNVSTLELGDSALYLCASSLEGVRNTEAFFGQGTRLTVV.